These T cell receptor beta chains were read from a single sample in a study of blood T cell repertoires in COVID-19. Sequencing was performed with immunoSEQ multiplex PCR; in TCRdb, only in-frame clones are kept and a portion is missing. The sample yields more than 150,000 clones, 75% to 90% seen once. The sequenced sample consisted of peripheral blood. The receptors were sampled from a woman aged 40 to 49 with acute or convalescent COVID-19. Each CDR3 is given with its conserved first and last residue. D genes are given only for firm matches. The size entry is marked missing in some rows and otherwise reads once, few, many or a size class.

CDR3 protein,J gene,clone size,V gene,D gene
CASNSVNTEAFF,TRBJ1-1,.,TRBV6-5,.
CASSQLGGVTEAFF,TRBJ1-1,few,TRBV3-1/TRBV3-2,.
CASSYGATYSYEQYF,TRBJ2-7,once,TRBV6-5,.
CASSQAFGQGDYGYTF,TRBJ1-2,once,TRBV4-1,TRBD1
CASSSNRGGFRETQYF,TRBJ2-5,once,TRBV7-9,.
CASSGWTQGDGYTF,TRBJ1-2,.,TRBV16,.
CASSRDRGTNEKLFF,TRBJ1-4,.,TRBV7-8,.
CASSLHPGTVPYEQYF,TRBJ2-7,.,TRBV5-1,.
CASSFISGGRSPLHF,TRBJ1-6,.,TRBV11-3,TRBD1
CASSILAGGNEQFF,TRBJ2-1,.,TRBV19,TRBD2
CAWEPGHRASPLHF,TRBJ1-6,.,TRBV30,.
CASSSSRSYEQYF,TRBJ2-7,.,TRBV27,.
CASSYHRQGRSPLHF,TRBJ1-6,.,TRBV6-5,TRBD1
CASSQDRYSPLHF,TRBJ1-6,.,TRBV3-1/TRBV3-2,.
CASSLGPNYGYTF,TRBJ1-2,.,TRBV28,.
CASSESRQSSSTDTQYF,TRBJ2-3,.,TRBV10-2,.
CASSLREYYEQYF,TRBJ2-7,few,TRBV5-1,.
CASSQARDWALNEQFF,TRBJ2-1,.,TRBV4-1,.
CASSLHGGSTDTQYF,TRBJ2-3,.,TRBV5-1,.
CASSSRGGNEKLFF,TRBJ1-4,.,TRBV28,.
CASSFEGGQETEQFF,TRBJ2-1,once,TRBV28,TRBD1
CASRRADTQYF,TRBJ2-3,.,TRBV3-1/TRBV3-2,.
CASSKGQINTEAFF,TRBJ1-1,.,TRBV6-5,TRBD1
CASRIAGDTGELFF,TRBJ2-2,.,TRBV14,TRBD2
CASSEFDRTTYEQYF,TRBJ2-7,once,TRBV10-2,.
CASSNRVLAYEQYF,TRBJ2-7,.,TRBV28,.
CASSGGGPVNTEAFF,TRBJ1-1,.,TRBV18,TRBD1
CSASFQGRAYEQYF,TRBJ2-7,.,TRBV20-1,.
CASSFSGLHGELFF,TRBJ2-2,.,TRBV28,.
CASRAGYGYTF,TRBJ1-2,.,TRBV28,.
CSVDHRGTDTQYF,TRBJ2-3,.,TRBV29-1,.
CASSFADRTATQYF,TRBJ2-3,.,TRBV27,TRBD1
CASSLQAGAHEQFF,TRBJ2-1,.,TRBV11-3,TRBD2
CASSSQEVKDYEQYF,TRBJ2-7,.,TRBV5-6,.
CASSQTGTAYEQYF,TRBJ2-7,.,TRBV19,TRBD1
CASSSDTEAFF,TRBJ1-1,.,TRBV7-6,.
CASSVDWLVNTEAFF,TRBJ1-1,.,TRBV9,.
CASSPDPGQGPLSTDTQYF,TRBJ2-3,.,TRBV4-2,TRBD1
CASSASPPGGQNGYTF,TRBJ1-2,.,TRBV6-1,.
CASSPGQDTEAFF,TRBJ1-1,.,TRBV18,TRBD1
CASSINFGRGGQINEQFF,TRBJ2-1,.,TRBV19,TRBD2
CASSLALGGLSDTQYF,TRBJ2-3,.,TRBV7-9,.
CASSLGRSYGYTF,TRBJ1-2,.,TRBV12-3/TRBV12-4,.
CASSRGLSIGFF,TRBJ2-1,.,TRBV5-8,.
CATGGNSYNSPLHF,TRBJ1-6,.,TRBV6-5,.
CASSEDSHSNQPQHF,TRBJ1-5,.,TRBV2,.
CASEGAYNEQFF,TRBJ2-1,.,TRBV12-3/TRBV12-4,.
CASSSELGPWAPGELFF,TRBJ2-2,.,TRBV18,.
CASSVGGLNNSPLHF,TRBJ1-6,.,TRBV9,.
CASSLVTGVPSDTQYF,TRBJ2-3,.,TRBV5-6,TRBD1